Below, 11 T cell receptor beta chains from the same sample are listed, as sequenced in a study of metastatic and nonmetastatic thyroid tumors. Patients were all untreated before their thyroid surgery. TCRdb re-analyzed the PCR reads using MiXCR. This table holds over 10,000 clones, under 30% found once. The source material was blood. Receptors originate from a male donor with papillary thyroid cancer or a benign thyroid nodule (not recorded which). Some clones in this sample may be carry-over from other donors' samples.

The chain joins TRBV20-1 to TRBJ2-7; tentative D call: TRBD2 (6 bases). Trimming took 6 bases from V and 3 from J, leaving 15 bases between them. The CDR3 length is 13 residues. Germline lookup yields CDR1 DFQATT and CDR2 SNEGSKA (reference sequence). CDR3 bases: TGCAGTGCCCCGGGAGAGGTGATCTACGAGCAGTACTTC. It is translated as CSAPGEVIYEQYF.

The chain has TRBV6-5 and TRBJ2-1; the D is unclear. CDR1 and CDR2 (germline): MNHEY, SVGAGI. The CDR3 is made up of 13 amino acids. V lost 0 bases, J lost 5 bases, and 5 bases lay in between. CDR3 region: CASSYSMNNEQFF. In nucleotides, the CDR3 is TGTGCCAGCAGTTACTCGATGAACAATGAGCAGTTCTTC.

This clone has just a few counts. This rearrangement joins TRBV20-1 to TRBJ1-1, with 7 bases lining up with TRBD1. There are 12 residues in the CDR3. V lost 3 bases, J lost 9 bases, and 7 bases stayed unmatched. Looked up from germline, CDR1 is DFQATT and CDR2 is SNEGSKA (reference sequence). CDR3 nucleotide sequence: TGCAGTGCTAGGGACCACAGGGGTAAAGCTTTCTTT. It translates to CSARDHRGKAFF.

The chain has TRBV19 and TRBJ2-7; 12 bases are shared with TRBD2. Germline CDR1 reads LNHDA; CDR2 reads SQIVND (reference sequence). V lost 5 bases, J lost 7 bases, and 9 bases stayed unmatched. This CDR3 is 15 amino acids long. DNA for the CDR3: TGTGCCAGTAGTGCCTGGACTAGCGGGACCGGGGAGCAGTACTTC. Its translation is CASSAWTSGTGEQYF.

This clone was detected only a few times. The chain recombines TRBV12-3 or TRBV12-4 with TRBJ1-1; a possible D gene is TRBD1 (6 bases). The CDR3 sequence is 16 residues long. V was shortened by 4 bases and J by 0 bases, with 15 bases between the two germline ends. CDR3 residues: CASSSPRGLMNTEAFF. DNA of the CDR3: TGTGCCAGCAGTTCTCCGCGGGGGCTCATGAACACTGAAGCTTTCTTT.

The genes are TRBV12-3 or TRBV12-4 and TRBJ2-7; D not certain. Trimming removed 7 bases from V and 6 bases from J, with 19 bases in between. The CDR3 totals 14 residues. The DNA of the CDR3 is TGTGCCAGCACCTCGGGCCGTATGGCTGGCGAGCAGTACTTC. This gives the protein CASTSGRMAGEQYF.

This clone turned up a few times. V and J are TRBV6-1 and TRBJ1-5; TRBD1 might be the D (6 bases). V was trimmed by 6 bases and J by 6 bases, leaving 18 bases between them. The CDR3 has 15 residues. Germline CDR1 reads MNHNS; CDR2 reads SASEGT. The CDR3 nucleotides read TGTGCCAGCAGCATAGGGACACCCTCGGGTCAGCCCCAGCATTTT. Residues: CASSIGTPSGQPQHF.

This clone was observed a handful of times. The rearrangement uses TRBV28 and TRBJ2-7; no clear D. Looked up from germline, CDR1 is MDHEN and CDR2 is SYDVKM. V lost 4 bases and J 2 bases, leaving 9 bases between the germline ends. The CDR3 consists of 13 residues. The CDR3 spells CASSSSVTYEQYF. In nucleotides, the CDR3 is TGTGCCAGCAGTTCATCAGTGACCTACGAGCAGTACTTC. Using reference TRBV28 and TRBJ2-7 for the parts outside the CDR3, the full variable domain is DVKVTQSSRYLVKRTGEKVFLECVQDMDHENMFWYRQDPGLGLRLIYFSYDVKMKEKGDIPEGYSVSREKKERFSLILESASTNQTSMYLCASSSSVTYEQYFGPGTRLTVT.

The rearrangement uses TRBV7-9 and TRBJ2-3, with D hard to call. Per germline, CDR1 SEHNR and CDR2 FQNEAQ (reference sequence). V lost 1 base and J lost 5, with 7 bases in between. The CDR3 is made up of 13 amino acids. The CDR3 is CASSLGLGDTQYF. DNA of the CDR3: TGTGCCAGCAGCTTAGGGTTAGGAGATACGCAGTATTTT.

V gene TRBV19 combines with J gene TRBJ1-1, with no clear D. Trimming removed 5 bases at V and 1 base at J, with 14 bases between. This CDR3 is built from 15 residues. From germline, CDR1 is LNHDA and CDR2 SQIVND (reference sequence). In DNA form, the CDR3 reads TGTGCCAGTAGTCTCGGTTCGATGGGGAACACTGAAGCTTTCTTT. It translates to CASSLGSMGNTEAFF.

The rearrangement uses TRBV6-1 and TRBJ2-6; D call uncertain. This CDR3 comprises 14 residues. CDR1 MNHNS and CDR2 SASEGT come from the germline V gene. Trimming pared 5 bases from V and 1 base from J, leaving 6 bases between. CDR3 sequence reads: CASSKFSGANVLTF. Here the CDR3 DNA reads TGTGCCAGCAGTAAATTTTCTGGGGCCAACGTCCTGACTTTC.